The clone carrying this T cell receptor beta chain came up a few times. The data are from a study of T cell repertoires in cytomegalovirus infection. Trimming cost V 1 base and J 7 bases, with 22 bases left between them. The CDR3 loop spans 18 amino acids. CDR1 is MNHNS and CDR2 is SASEGT in the germline V gene. TCRdb re-called the reads with MiXCR, one entry per CDR3 protein. The sample carries about 450,000 distinct CDR3 sequences, about a third recorded once. The sample taken for sequencing was PBMCs. This TCR derives from a human donor in good health (CMV status not recorded). Some clones in this sample may be carry-over from other donors' samples. J is TRBJ1-4 and V is TRBV6-1; no clear D. The CDR3 sequence is CASSEGPGSPELGEKLFF. CDR3 DNA: TGTGCCAGCAGTGAAGGGCCCGGTTCTCCTGAGTTGGGTGAAAAACTGTTTTTT.